Sequencing of this T cell receptor (beta chain) was carried out in a study of T cells after yellow fever vaccination. Overall study context: Preparation of the low-cell-number fractions used SMART-Seq v4 Ultra Low Input.

The CDR3 covers 14 residues. Trimming removed 4 bases from V and 1 base from J, with 10 bases in between. The germline gives CDR1 KGHSH, CDR2 LQKENI. Study-level points and caveats: The CD4 compartment and the CD8 compartment contained a small share of clonotypes in common. Once the booster was given, most primary-vaccination clones reappeared, at about 97% for CD4 and roughly 90% for CD8.

A word on this clonotype: Its target is not known.

The TCR cDNA carried a universal primer site and UMIs from 5'RACE template switching. From the 5' RACE reads, TCRdb called clonotypes with MiXCR, one entry per CDR3 protein. Among 300,000 or so distinct CDR3 sequences listed, about 6.6% were seen once. V gene TRBV18 combines with J gene TRBJ1-1, with D unclear. The sequence derives from a man between 18 and 29 years old who received the YFV17D yellow fever vaccine. Here the sequenced sample was PBMCs, taken more than 35 days after the first yellow fever vaccination. The CDR3 sequence: CASSRVGENTEAFF. The CDR3 DNA is TGTGCCAGCTCACGTGTCGGAGAGAACACTGAAGCTTTCTTT.